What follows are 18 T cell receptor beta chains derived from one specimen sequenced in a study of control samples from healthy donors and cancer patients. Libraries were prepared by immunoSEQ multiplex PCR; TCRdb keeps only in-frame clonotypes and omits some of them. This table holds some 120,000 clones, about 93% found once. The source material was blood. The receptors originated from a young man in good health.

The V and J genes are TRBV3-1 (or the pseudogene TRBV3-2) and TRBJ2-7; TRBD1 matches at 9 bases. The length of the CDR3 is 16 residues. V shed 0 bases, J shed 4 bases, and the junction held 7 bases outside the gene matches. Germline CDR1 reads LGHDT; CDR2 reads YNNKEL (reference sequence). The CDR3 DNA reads TGTGCCAGCAGCCAAGATGGGGGACAGGGAATATACGAGCAGTACTTC. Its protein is CASSQDGGQGIYEQYF.

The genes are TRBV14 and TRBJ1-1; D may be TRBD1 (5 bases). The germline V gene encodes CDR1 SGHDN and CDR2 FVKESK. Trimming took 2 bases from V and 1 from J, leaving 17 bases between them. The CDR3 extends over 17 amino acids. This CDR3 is CASSQILGGRQNTEAFF. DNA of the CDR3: TGTGCCAGCAGCCAAATATTGGGGGGACGGCAGAACACTGAAGCTTTCTTT.

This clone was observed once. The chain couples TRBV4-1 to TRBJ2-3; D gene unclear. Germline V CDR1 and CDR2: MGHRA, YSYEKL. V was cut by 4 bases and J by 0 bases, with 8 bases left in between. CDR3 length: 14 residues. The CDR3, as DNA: TGCGCCAGCAGCCTCGCATTGAGCACAGATACGCAGTATTTT. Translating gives CASSLALSTDTQYF.

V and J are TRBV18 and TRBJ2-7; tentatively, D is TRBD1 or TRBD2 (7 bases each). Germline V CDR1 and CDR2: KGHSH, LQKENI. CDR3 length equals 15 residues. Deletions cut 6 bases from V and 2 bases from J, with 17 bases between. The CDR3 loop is CASSPQGGKAYEQYV. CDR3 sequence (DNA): TGTGCCAGCTCCCCGCAGGGGGGGAAAGCCTACGAGCAGTACGTC.

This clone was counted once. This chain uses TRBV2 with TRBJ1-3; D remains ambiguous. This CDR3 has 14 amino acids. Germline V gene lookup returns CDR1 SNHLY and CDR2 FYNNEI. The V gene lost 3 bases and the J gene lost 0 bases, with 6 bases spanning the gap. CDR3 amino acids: CASSDRDSGNTIYF. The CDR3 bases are TGTGCCAGCAGTGACAGAGACTCTGGAAACACCATATATTTT.

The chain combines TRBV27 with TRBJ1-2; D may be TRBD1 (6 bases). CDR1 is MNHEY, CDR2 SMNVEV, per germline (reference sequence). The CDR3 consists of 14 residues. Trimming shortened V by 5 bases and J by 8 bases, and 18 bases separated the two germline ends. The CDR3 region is CASSPRDRNRGYTF. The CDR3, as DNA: TGTGCCAGCAGTCCTAGAGACAGGAATAGGGGCTACACCTTC.

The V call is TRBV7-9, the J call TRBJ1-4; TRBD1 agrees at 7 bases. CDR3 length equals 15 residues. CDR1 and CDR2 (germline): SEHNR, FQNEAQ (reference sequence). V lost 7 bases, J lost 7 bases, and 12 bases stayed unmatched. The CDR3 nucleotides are TGTGCCAGCAAACATAAGAGGGGGCAGAGTGAAAAACTGTTTTTT. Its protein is CASKHKRGQSEKLFF.

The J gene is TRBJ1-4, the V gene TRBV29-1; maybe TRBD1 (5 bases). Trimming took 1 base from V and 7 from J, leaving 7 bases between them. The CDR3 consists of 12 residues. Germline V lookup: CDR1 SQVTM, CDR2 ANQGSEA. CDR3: CSVEGRGEKLFF. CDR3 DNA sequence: TGCAGCGTTGAAGGGAGGGGTGAAAAACTGTTTTTT.

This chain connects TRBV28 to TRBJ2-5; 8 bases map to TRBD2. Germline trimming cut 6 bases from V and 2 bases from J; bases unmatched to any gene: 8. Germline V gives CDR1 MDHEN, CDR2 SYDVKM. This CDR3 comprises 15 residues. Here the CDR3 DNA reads TGTGCCAGCAGCCCAGGACTAGCCCTTCAAGAGACCCAGTACTTC. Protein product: CASSPGLALQETQYF.

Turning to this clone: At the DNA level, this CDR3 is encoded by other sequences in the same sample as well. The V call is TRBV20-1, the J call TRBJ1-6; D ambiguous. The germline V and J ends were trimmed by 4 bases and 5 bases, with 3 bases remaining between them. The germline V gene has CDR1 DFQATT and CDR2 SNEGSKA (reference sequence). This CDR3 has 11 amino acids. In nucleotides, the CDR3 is TGCAGTGCTAAACATAATTCACCCCTCCACTTT. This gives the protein CSAKHNSPLHF.

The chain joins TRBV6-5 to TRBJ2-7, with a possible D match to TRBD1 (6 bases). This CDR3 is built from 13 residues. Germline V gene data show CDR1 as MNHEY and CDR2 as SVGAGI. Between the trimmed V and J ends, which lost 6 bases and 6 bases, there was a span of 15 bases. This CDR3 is CASSVTQGTEQYV. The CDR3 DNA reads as TGTGCCAGCAGCGTAACACAGGGTACCGAGCAGTACGTC.

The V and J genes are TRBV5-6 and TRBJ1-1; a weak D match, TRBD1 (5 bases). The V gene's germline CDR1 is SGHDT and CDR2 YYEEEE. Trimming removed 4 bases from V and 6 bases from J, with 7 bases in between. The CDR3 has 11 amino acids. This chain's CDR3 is CASSLGPEAFF. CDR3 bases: TGTGCCAGCAGCCTGGGACCTGAAGCTTTCTTT.

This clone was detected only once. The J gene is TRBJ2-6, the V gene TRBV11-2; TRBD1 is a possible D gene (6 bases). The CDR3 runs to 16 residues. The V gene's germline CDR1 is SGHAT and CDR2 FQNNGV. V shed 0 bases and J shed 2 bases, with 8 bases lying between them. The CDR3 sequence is CASSLEQGTGANVLTF. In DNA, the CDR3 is TGTGCCAGCAGCTTAGAACAGGGTACTGGGGCCAACGTCCTGACTTTC.

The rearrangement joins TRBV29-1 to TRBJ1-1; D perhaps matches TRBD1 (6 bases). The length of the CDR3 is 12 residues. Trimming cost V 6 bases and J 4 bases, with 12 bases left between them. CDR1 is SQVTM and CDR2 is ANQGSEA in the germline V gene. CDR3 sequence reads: CSVGDMSTEAFF. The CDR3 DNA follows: TGCAGCGTAGGGGACATGAGCACTGAAGCTTTCTTT.

The CDR3 DNA reads as TGTGCCAGCAGTGAAGCGGGGGTGAAGGGGAACTATGGCTACACCTTC. Its translation is CASSEAGVKGNYGYTF. The chain is built from TRBV6-1 and TRBJ1-2, with a tentative D call TRBD1 (5 bases). V gave up 0 bases and J gave up 2 bases, with 13 bases separating them. From germline, CDR1 is MNHNS and CDR2 SASEGT. This CDR3 is built from 16 residues.

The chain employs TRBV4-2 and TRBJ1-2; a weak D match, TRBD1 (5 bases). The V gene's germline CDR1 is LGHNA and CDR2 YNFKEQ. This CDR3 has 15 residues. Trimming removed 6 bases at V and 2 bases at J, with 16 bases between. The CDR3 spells CASRDGSGTNYGYTF. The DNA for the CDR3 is TGTGCCAGCAGGGATGGGTCAGGGACGAACTATGGCTACACCTTC.

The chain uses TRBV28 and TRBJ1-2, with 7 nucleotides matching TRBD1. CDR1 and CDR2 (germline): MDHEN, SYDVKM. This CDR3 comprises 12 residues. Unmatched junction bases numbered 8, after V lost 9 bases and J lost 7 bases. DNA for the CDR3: TGTGCCAGTCAAAGAGGGGGCCCTGGCTACACCTTC. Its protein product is CASQRGGPGYTF.

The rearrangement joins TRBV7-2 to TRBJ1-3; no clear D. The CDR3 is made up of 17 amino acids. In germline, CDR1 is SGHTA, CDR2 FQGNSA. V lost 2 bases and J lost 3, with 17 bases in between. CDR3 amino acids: CASSLWPGPTFGNTIYF. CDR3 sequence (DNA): TGTGCCAGCAGCTTATGGCCAGGCCCCACTTTTGGAAACACCATATATTTT.